This entry lists 32 T cell receptor beta chains sequenced from one sample in a study of cytomegalovirus exposure and HLA in healthy donors. Amplification used 60 Vbeta primers and 13 Jbeta primers. Data came from immunoSEQ multiplex PCR; TCRdb stores just in-frame clones and leaves some out. The data contain roughly 100,000 clones, 77% of them singletons. Sequenced input: PBMCs. All receptors come from a male donor in good health and CMV-seropositive.

This chain joins TRBV11-3 and TRBJ2-3; D gene uncertain. Germline V CDR1 and CDR2: SGHNT, YENEEA. The CDR3 has 12 amino acids. V gave up 4 bases and J gave up 0 bases, with 2 bases separating them. This CDR3 is CASSSSTDTQYF. The CDR3 nucleotides read TGTGCCAGCAGCTCGAGCACAGATACGCAGTATTTT.

This chain uses TRBV7-2 with TRBJ1-5; TRBD1 agrees at 11 bases. Unmatched junction bases numbered 7, after V lost 3 bases and J lost 3 bases. The CDR3 consists of 17 residues. Germline V CDR1 and CDR2: SGHTA, FQGNSA. CDR3 amino acids: CASSFWPDRGLNQPQHF. Here the CDR3 DNA reads TGTGCCAGCAGCTTTTGGCCGGACAGGGGGCTCAATCAGCCCCAGCATTTT.

The chain carries TRBV13 and TRBJ1-3; a possible D gene is TRBD1 (5 bases). CDR3 length equals 14 residues. Germline V lookup: CDR1 PRHDT, CDR2 FYEKMQ (reference sequence). V lost 4 bases and J lost 2, with 9 bases in between. The CDR3, as DNA: TGTGCCAGCAGCTCGACAGCCGCTGGAAACACCATATATTTT. This translates into CASSSTAAGNTIYF.

The rearrangement uses TRBV27 and TRBJ2-7; a possible D gene is TRBD2 (5 bases). Germline V gene data show CDR1 as MNHEY and CDR2 as SMNVEV (reference sequence). Trimming took 6 bases from V and 3 from J, leaving 12 bases between them. The CDR3 sequence is 13 residues long. The CDR3 DNA reads as TGTGCCAGCAGATCGATAAGCGGCTACGAGCAGTACTTC. Its translation is CASRSISGYEQYF.

This clone was seen once. This chain connects TRBV7-2 to TRBJ2-7; the match to TRBD2 covers 11 bases. The CDR3 length is 15 residues. Looked up from germline, CDR1 is SGHTA and CDR2 is FQGNSA. V lost 5 bases and J lost 3; bases outside the gene matches: 6. CDR3 DNA: TGTGCCAGCAGCGGCCGGACTAGCGGGTTCTACGAGCAGTACTTC. This gives the protein CASSGRTSGFYEQYF.

The V and J genes are TRBV14 and TRBJ1-2, with 8 bases that match TRBD1. The junction had 6 bases not matched to a gene; V was cut back by 4 bases and J by 2 bases. The germline gives CDR1 SGHDN, CDR2 FVKESK. The CDR3 contains 15 residues. The CDR3 loop is CASSRDRGSNYGYTF. DNA for the CDR3: TGTGCCAGCAGCCGAGACAGGGGATCCAACTATGGCTACACCTTC.

The rearrangement joins TRBV7-2 to TRBJ2-7, with 13 bases aligning to TRBD2. This CDR3 spans 17 amino acids. The germline gives CDR1 SGHTA, CDR2 FQGNSA. J gave up 5 bases and V 5 bases, and 12 bases lay outside the gene matches. The CDR3 coding sequence is TGTGCCAGCAGCCCCCACACTAGCGGGAGGGCCATTCACGAGCAGTACTTC. Protein: CASSPHTSGRAIHEQYF. Based on the CDR3 plus reference TRBV7-2 and TRBJ2-7, the full variable domain is GAGVSQSPSNKVTEKGKDVELRCDPISGHTALYWYRQSLGQGLEFLIYFQGNSAPDKSGLPSDRFSAERTGGSVSTLTIQRTQQEDSAVYLCASSPHTSGRAIHEQYFGPGTRLTVT.

This chain links TRBV4-3 with TRBJ2-7; 7 bases are a match to TRBD1. The trim removed 4 bases at V and 2 bases at J, leaving 8 bases unmatched. This CDR3 has 15 amino acids. In germline, CDR1 is LGHNA, CDR2 YSLEER. The CDR3 protein is CASSRADRRTYEQYF. Written as DNA, the CDR3 is TGCGCCAGCAGCCGCGCGGACAGGCGAACCTACGAGCAGTACTTC.

The chain carries TRBV2 and TRBJ1-5; 7 bases line up with TRBD1. The V segment lost 6 bases and the J segment 2 bases; nucleotides outside the gene matches: 7. Germline-derived CDR1 and CDR2 are SNHLY and FYNNEI. The CDR3 runs to 15 residues. CDR3: CASSPQGRGNQPQHF. The CDR3 coding sequence is TGTGCCAGCAGCCCACAGGGGCGAGGCAATCAGCCCCAGCATTTT. Combining the CDR3 with reference TRBV2 and TRBJ1-5 gives the whole variable domain EPEVTQTPSHQVTQMGQEVILRCVPISNHLYFYWYRQILGQKVEFLVSFYNNEISEKSEIFDDQFSVERPDGSNFTLKIRSTKLEDSAMYFCASSPQGRGNQPQHFGDGTRLSIL.

The V gene is TRBV7-2, the J gene TRBJ2-5, with TRBD2 matching over 14 bases. In germline, CDR1 is SGHTA, CDR2 FQGNSA. CDR3 size: 17 residues. V was pared by 3 bases and J by 9 bases, with 12 bases of the junction left unmatched. CDR3 DNA sequence: TGTGCCAGCAGCTTCCCCGGGACTAGCGGGAGCGGGGAGGCCCAGTACTTC. Translation: CASSFPGTSGSGEAQYF.

This chain uses TRBV10-3 with TRBJ2-7; 8 nucleotides match TRBD1. The trim removed 10 bases at V and 3 bases at J, leaving 14 bases unmatched. The CDR3 length is 15 residues. In germline, CDR1 is ENHRY, CDR2 SYGVKD. The CDR3 protein is CATDPGQTGGYEQYF. Here the CDR3 DNA reads TGTGCCACCGACCCGGGCCAAACAGGGGGCTACGAGCAGTACTTC.

The chain carries TRBV28 and TRBJ1-5; D is possibly TRBD1 (6 bases). CDR3 size: 17 residues. The germline gives CDR1 MDHEN, CDR2 SYDVKM. V dropped 6 bases and J dropped 0 bases, with 18 bases sitting between them. CDR3 DNA sequence: TGTGCCAGCAGGGCCTTCCCGGACAGTTATAGCAATCAGCCCCAGCATTTT. This gives the protein CASRAFPDSYSNQPQHF.

This chain connects TRBV6-1 to TRBJ1-5, with D hard to call. Germline lookup yields CDR1 MNHNS and CDR2 SASEGT. V was shortened by 5 bases and J by 4 bases, with 12 bases between the two germline ends. The CDR3 loop spans 14 amino acids. The CDR3 DNA reads TGTGCCAGCAGTCTCTCCGGGTCTAATCAGCCCCAGCATTTT. This encodes CASSLSGSNQPQHF.

V is TRBV19 and J is TRBJ2-7; D is possibly TRBD2 (6 bases). Trimming pared 7 bases from V and 4 bases from J, leaving 17 bases between. From germline, CDR1 is LNHDA and CDR2 SQIVND (reference sequence). This CDR3 has 14 residues. The DNA for the CDR3 is TGTGCCAGTAACAAAAAACTCGGGGGTTACGAGCAGTACTTC. This translates into CASNKKLGGYEQYF.

This rearrangement joins TRBV9 to TRBJ1-2, with 8 bases fitting TRBD1. The germline CDR1 and CDR2 sequences are SGDLS and YYNGEE. Losses at the gene ends were 1 base for V and 0 bases for J; bases not matched to a gene: 8. This CDR3 contains 17 residues. The CDR3 here is CASSVTGQGASNYGYTF. The DNA for the CDR3 is TGTGCCAGCAGCGTAACCGGACAGGGCGCTTCTAACTATGGCTACACCTTC.

The chain carries TRBV15 and TRBJ2-5, with unresolved D. The J call is in doubt because the DNA end fits TRBJ2-7 better. The CDR3 has 13 residues. CDR1 is LNHNV, CDR2 YYDKDF, per germline (reference sequence). The CDR3 region is CATSRDRSYEQYF. The CDR3 DNA is TGTGCCACCAGCAGAGATCGGTCCTACGAGCAGTACTTC.

The rearrangement links TRBV7-6 to TRBJ2-1; the D gene is possibly TRBD2 (6 bases). Germline V gene data show CDR1 as SGHVS and CDR2 as FNYEAQ. V was pared by 7 bases and J by 3 bases, with 13 bases between. This CDR3 region has 14 residues. The CDR3 protein is CASTTPGLYNEQFF. As DNA, the CDR3 is TGTGCCAGCACCACCCCGGGACTCTACAATGAGCAGTTCTTC.

This chain joins TRBV7-8 and TRBJ2-5; TRBD2 matches 10 bases. J gave up 4 bases and V 3 bases, and 5 bases lay outside the gene matches. Per the germline V gene, CDR1 is SGHVS and CDR2 is FQNEAQ. The length of the CDR3 is 15 residues. CDR3 residues: CASSFSGRGIETQYF. CDR3 nucleotide sequence: TGTGCCAGCAGCTTCAGCGGGAGGGGAATAGAGACCCAGTACTTC.

This chain uses TRBV19 with TRBJ2-5; 8 bases fit TRBD1. The J call may be incorrect, as the DNA end agrees better with TRBJ2-7. The CDR3 consists of 14 residues. CDR1 is LNHDA, CDR2 SQIVND, per germline (reference sequence). CDR3 DNA: TGTGCCAGTAGTGGCCAGGGGGCAGGGTACGAGCAGTACTTC. Protein: CASSGQGAGYEQYF.

The rearrangement links TRBV4-3 to TRBJ2-5; 9 bases are shared with TRBD2. In germline, CDR1 is LGHNA, CDR2 YSLEER. V lost 4 bases to trimming and J lost 5 bases; unmatched junction nucleotides: 8. The CDR3 is 15 amino acids. The CDR3 loop is CASSPMGLAGETQYF. CDR3 DNA sequence: TGCGCCAGCAGCCCTATGGGCCTAGCGGGGGAGACCCAGTACTTC.

This clone has just a few counts. The rearrangement joins TRBV10-3 to TRBJ2-2; TRBD1 aligns across 8 bases. In germline, CDR1 is ENHRY, CDR2 SYGVKD. The CDR3 runs to 13 residues. Germline trimming cut 10 bases from V and 5 bases from J; bases unmatched to any gene: 6. CDR3 nucleotide sequence: TGTGCCACCGGACAGGGCGGAACCGGGGAGCTGTTTTTT. The encoded protein is CATGQGGTGELFF.

The table lists this clone with a few counts. The chain is built from TRBV25-1 and TRBJ2-7; D may be TRBD1 (5 bases). CDR3 length: 15 residues. The germline V gene has CDR1 MGHDK and CDR2 SYGVNS. Between the trimmed V and J ends, which lost 4 bases and 1 base, there was a span of 14 bases. Written as DNA, the CDR3 is TGTGCCAGCAGTGCCAGGAAGGGGAATTCCTACGAGCAGTACTTC. Translation gives CASSARKGNSYEQYF.

This clone has only one observation. This chain links TRBV4-2 with TRBJ2-1; D unresolved. V dropped 0 bases and J dropped 3 bases, with 9 bases sitting between them. The CDR3 has 15 residues. The germline V gene has CDR1 LGHNA and CDR2 YNFKEQ. The CDR3 protein is CASSQESPVYNEQFF. Written as DNA, the CDR3 is TGTGCCAGCAGCCAAGAGTCCCCCGTCTACAATGAGCAGTTCTTC.

The rearrangement joins TRBV6-6 to TRBJ2-5; the match to TRBD1 covers 9 bases. Germline values: CDR1 MNHNY, CDR2 SVGAGI (reference sequence). The CDR3 runs to 15 residues. The trim removed 4 bases at V and 6 bases at J, leaving 9 bases unmatched. CDR3 sequence reads: CASSSDRGGGKTQYF. The DNA of the CDR3 is TGTGCCAGCAGTTCGGACAGGGGAGGTGGAAAGACCCAGTACTTC.

The rearrangement links TRBV5-1 to TRBJ1-1, with 7 nucleotides matching TRBD1. The CDR3 has 11 amino acids. The germline V gene encodes CDR1 SGHRS and CDR2 YFSETQ. J was trimmed by 8 bases and V by 6 bases; bases with no gene match: 4. The CDR3 DNA follows: TGCGCCAGCATACAGGGACAGGAAGCTTTCTTT. It encodes CASIQGQEAFF.

This clone was seen more than once but under ten times. This rearrangement joins TRBV6-1 to TRBJ2-3, with D perhaps matching TRBD1 (6 bases). The CDR3 consists of 14 residues. Germline CDR1 is MNHNS and CDR2 is SASEGT. Trimming removed 1 base at V and 4 bases at J, with 9 bases between. The CDR3 reads CASSEDAGADTQYF. For the CDR3, the DNA is TGTGCCAGCAGTGAAGATGCAGGGGCAGATACGCAGTATTTT.

For this clone: A junction end diverges from the germline sequence, so it may reflect a read error. The chain joins TRBV7-7 to TRBJ2-1; 10 positions agree with TRBD2. CDR1 SSHAT and CDR2 FNYEAQ come from the germline V gene (reference sequence). The CDR3 has 13 residues. The CDR3 spells CASSFGTSGNLFF. In nucleotides, the CDR3 is TGTGCTAGCAGCTTCGGAACTAGCGGGAACCTGTTCTTC.

The chain employs TRBV6-4 and TRBJ2-3, with 11 bases identical to TRBD2. The CDR3 contains 13 residues. The junction had 3 bases not matched to a gene; V was cut back by 10 bases and J by 3 bases. Germline CDR1 reads MRHNA; CDR2 reads SNTAGT. Here the CDR3 DNA reads TGTGCCACCGGGACTAGCGGAACAGATACGCAGTATTTT. It yields the protein CATGTSGTDTQYF.

The chain couples TRBV6-6 to TRBJ2-1; TRBD1 matches at 7 bases. From germline, CDR1 is MNHNY and CDR2 SVGAGI (reference sequence). CDR3 length: 14 amino acids. Trimming removed 4 bases from V and 5 bases from J; junction bases left unmatched: 5. In DNA form, the CDR3 reads TGTGCCAGCAGTTCCGGGACAGAGAACAATGAGCAGTTCTTC. Translation gives CASSSGTENNEQFF.

The chain couples TRBV5-4 to TRBJ2-2; TRBD1 aligns across 8 bases. The trim removed 3 bases at V and 3 bases at J, leaving 7 bases unmatched. The CDR3 has 16 residues. CDR1 is SGHNT and CDR2 is YYREEE in the germline V gene (reference sequence). For the CDR3, the DNA is TGTGCCAGCAGCTCCTGGACAGGGATATACACCGGGGAGCTGTTTTTT. Residues: CASSSWTGIYTGELFF.

The chain has TRBV28 and TRBJ1-3; TRBD1 is a possible D gene (5 bases). Germline V gene sequence: CDR1 MDHEN, CDR2 SYDVKM. The V end lost 7 bases, the J end lost 4 bases, and 17 bases lay between the germline ends. This CDR3 is built from 15 residues. The CDR3 nucleotides read TGTGCCAGCAACGTAGGGTCAGGGAGGGGAAACACCATATATTTT. Translation gives CASNVGSGRGNTIYF.

V usage is TRBV28 and J usage is TRBJ2-5; unclear D gene. Per the germline V gene, CDR1 is MDHEN and CDR2 is SYDVKM. The CDR3 is made up of 11 amino acids. Between the trimmed V and J ends, which lost 6 bases and 5 bases, there was a span of 7 bases. The CDR3, as DNA: TGTGCCAGCAGCCTCTTTGAGACCCAGTACTTC. Protein sequence: CASSLFETQYF.